The subject of this entry is one T cell receptor (beta chain). What it binds is unknown. The germline gives CDR1 MDHEN, CDR2 SYDVKM. Unmatched junction bases numbered 5, after V lost 6 bases and J lost 2 bases. CDR3 length: 15 residues. TCRdb keeps only in-frame clones here, not all; method: immunoSEQ multiplex PCR. This sample has about 73,000 clones, with around 89% found just once. This sample was included in a study of T cell responses to AZD1222 COVID-19 vaccine. On the study more broadly: It was second doses at about 4 or about 12 weeks that were pooled.

Overall study findings and caveats: Only a handful of AZD1222 recipients were seropositive at baseline. All repertoire sampling was performed exclusively after the peak T cell response. The study found vaccine-associated CD4 TCRs spanning spike, dominant at 160-218 and 743-854.

V usage is TRBV28 and J usage is TRBJ1-5, with 9 positions matching TRBD1. The sample here was peripheral blood, taken on day 0 of AZD1222 vaccination. The TCR comes from an adult in good health. The CDR3 is CASRGTGWGNQPQHF. CDR3 sequence (DNA): TGTGCCAGCAGGGGGACAGGGTGGGGCAATCAGCCCCAGCATTTT.